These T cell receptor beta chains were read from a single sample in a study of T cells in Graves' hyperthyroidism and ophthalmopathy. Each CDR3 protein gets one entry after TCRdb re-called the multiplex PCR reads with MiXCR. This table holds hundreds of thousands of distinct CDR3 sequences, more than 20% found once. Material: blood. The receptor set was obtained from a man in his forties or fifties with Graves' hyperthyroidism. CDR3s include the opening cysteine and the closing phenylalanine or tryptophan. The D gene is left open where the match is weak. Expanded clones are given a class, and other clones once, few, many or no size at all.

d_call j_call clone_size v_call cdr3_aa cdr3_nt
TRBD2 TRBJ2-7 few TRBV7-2 CASSPRAGANEQYF TGTGCCAGCAGCCCTCGAGCGGGAGCTAACGAGCAGTACTTC
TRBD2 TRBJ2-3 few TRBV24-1 CATSDLLSGGTSTDTQYF TGTGCCACCAGTGATTTGTTATCGGGAGGTACTAGCACAGATACGCAGTATTTT
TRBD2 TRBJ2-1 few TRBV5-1 CASSLVSGSFNEQFF TGCGCCAGCAGCTTGGTGAGCGGGAGCTTTAATGAGCAGTTCTTC
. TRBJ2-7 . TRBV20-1 CSARAPTISPYEQYF TGCAGTGCTAGAGCCCCGACTATCTCCCCATACGAGCAGTACTTC
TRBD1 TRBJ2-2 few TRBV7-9 CAIGQGQIRGRGTGELFF TGTGCCATAGGACAGGGACAGATCCGCGGAAGGGGCACCGGGGAGCTGTTTTTT
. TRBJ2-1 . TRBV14 CASSLMMHNEQFF TGTGCCAGCAGCCTGATGATGCACAATGAGCAGTTCTTC
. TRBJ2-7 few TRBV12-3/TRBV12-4 CASSFSRIPYEQYF TGTGCCAGCAGCTTCTCTAGGATTCCCTACGAGCAGTACTTC
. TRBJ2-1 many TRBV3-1 CASSQSSGKPWNEQFF TGTGCCAGCAGCCAAAGTAGCGGTAAACCCTGGAATGAGCAGTTCTTC
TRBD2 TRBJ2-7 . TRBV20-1 CSARGTSGGSYEQYF TGCAGTGCCAGAGGGACTAGCGGGGGATCCTACGAGCAGTACTTC
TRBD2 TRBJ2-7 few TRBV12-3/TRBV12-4 CASSGLAGGPNYEQYF TGTGCCAGCAGTGGACTAGCGGGAGGGCCTAACTACGAGCAGTACTTC
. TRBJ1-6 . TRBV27 CASSLEDSYSPLHF TGTGCCAGCAGTTTAGAGGACAGCTATTCACCCCTCCACTTT
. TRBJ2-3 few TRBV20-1 CSASPGPYTDTQYF TGCAGTGCTAGCCCCGGGCCCTACACAGATACGCAGTATTTT
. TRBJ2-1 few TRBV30 CAWSLTSYNEQFF TGTGCCTGGAGTCTTACCTCCTACAATGAGCAGTTCTTC
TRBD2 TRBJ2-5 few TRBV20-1 CSARPSGRYGQETQYF TGCAGTGCTAGACCTAGCGGGAGATATGGTCAAGAGACCCAGTACTTC
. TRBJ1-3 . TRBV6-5 CASSYSPGNTIYF TGTGCCAGCAGTTACTCCCCTGGAAACACCATATATTTT
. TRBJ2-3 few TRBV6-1 CASSEGGDTDTQYF TGTGCCAGCAGTGAAGGCGGAGACACAGATACGCAGTATTTT
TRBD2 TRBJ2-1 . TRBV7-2 CASSLAGAGAREQFF TGTGCCAGCAGCTTAGCGGGTGCGGGAGCTCGGGAGCAGTTCTTC
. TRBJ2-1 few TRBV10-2 CASSAHSSYNEQFF TGCGCCAGCAGTGCCCACAGCTCCTACAATGAGCAGTTCTTC
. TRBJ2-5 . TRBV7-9 CASSGLDSRQETQYF TGTGCCAGCAGCGGACTGGACAGCCGCCAAGAGACCCAGTACTTC
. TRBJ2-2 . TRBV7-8 CASSHGTLTGELFF TGTGCCAGCAGCCACGGGACTCTCACCGGGGAGCTGTTTTTT
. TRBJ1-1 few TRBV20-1 CSARDFRSGGGAEAFF TGCAGTGCTAGAGATTTCCGCTCGGGGGGCGGCGCTGAAGCTTTCTTT
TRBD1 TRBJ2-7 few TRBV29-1 CSVTGGVYEQYF TGCAGCGTTACAGGGGGAGTCTACGAGCAGTACTTC
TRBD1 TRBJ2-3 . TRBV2 CASSPTAQGGTDTQYF TGTGCCAGCAGCCCAACAGCCCAGGGGGGCACAGATACGCAGTATTTT
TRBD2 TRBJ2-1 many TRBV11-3 CASSLDLAGEYNEQFF TGTGCCAGCAGCTTAGATCTGGCGGGAGAGTACAATGAGCAGTTCTTC
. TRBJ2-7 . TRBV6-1 CASSDGALEQYF TGTGCCAGCAGTGATGGGGCTCTCGAGCAGTACTTC
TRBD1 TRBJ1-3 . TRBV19 CASRLTRDSSGNTIYF TGTGCCAGTAGGTTGACACGGGACAGCTCTGGAAACACCATATATTTT
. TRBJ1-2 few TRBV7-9 CASSRTEEMNYGYTF TGTGCCAGCAGCCGGACAGAGGAGATGAACTATGGCTACACCTTC
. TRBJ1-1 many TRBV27 CASSFGRGKGYTEAFF TGTGCCAGCAGTTTCGGCAGGGGAAAAGGGTACACTGAAGCTTTCTTT
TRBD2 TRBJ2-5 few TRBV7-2 CASSPGTSGTTQETQYF TGTGCCAGCAGCCCCGGGACTAGCGGGACCACGCAAGAGACCCAGTACTTC
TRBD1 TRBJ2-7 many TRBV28 CASRGNTGTGFYEQYF TGTGCCAGCAGGGGAAACACCGGGACAGGGTTTTACGAGCAGTACTTC
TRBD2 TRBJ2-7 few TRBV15 CATSRTSGSLEQYF TGTGCCACCAGCAGGACTAGCGGGAGTCTGGAGCAGTACTTC